This entry is about one T cell receptor (beta chain). V was clipped by 1 base and J by 7 bases, with 9 bases between them. The CDR3 totals 13 residues. Germline loops: CDR1 SGHNT, CDR2 YYREEE (reference sequence). The source of the sample is a study of cytomegalovirus exposure and HLA in healthy donors. PCR primers comprised 60 Vbeta and 13 Jbeta primers. Assay used: immunoSEQ multiplex PCR; TCRdb lists only in-frame clones, some missing. The data show 160,000 or so clones, around 77% seen once. The material sequenced was PBMCs. The sequence was collected from a man in his 60s in good health and CMV-seronegative. The rearrangement joins TRBV5-4 to TRBJ2-1, with a tentative D call TRBD1 (5 bases). This CDR3 is CASSLPGLNEQFF. The CDR3, as DNA: TGTGCCAGCAGCTTGCCAGGGTTGAATGAGCAGTTCTTC.